The rows below give T cell receptor beta chains drawn from one sample of a study of a mutant IDH1 vaccine in newly diagnosed glioma. Generated by immunoSEQ multiplex PCR, the TCRdb table keeps only in-frame clones and is missing some. The repertoire holds approximately 70,000 clones, 70% to 90% seen once, with 2.9% in the top ten. The sequences come from PBMCs, collected from a glioma patient treated with radiotherapy, temozolomide or both. Receptor source: a man aged 25-45 years with glioma. The CDR3 runs from the conserved cysteine through the conserved F or W. The D gene is left open where the match is weak. Not all rows give a size; the values are once, few, many and, for expanded clones, a class.

TRBV6-4	.	.	13	TRBJ1-1	TGTGCCAGCAGTGACCGGGACAACACTGAAGCTTTCTTT	CASSDRDNTEAFF
TRBV18	.	.	15	TRBJ2-3	TGTGCCAGCTCACCACACCGGGGAAGCACAGATACGCAGTATTTT	CASSPHRGSTDTQYF
TRBV2	TRBD1	.	14	TRBJ2-7	TGTGCCAGCTCCCACTCGACAGGGCCCCACGAGCAGTACTTC	CASSHSTGPHEQYF
TRBV6-5	.	.	14	TRBJ1-5	TGTGCCAGCAGTTACTCCTTGCGCAATCAGCCCCAGCATTTT	CASSYSLRNQPQHF
TRBV2	TRBD1	.	14	TRBJ2-7	TGTGCCAGCAGCGGACAGGGGTCGGGCTACGAGCAGTACTTC	CASSGQGSGYEQYF
TRBV13	.	.	18	TRBJ2-2	TGTGCCAGCACCTCAACTCACATTGGAGTGACGAACACCGGGGAGCTGTTTTTT	CASTSTHIGVTNTGELFF
TRBV5-1	.	.	16	TRBJ2-2	TGCGCCAGCAGCTCCTACGGGAGTTCGAACACCGGGGAGCTGTTTTTT	CASSSYGSSNTGELFF
TRBV6-5	TRBD1	.	15	TRBJ1-3	TGTGCCAGCAGTGGGCCGGGACAGGCGAGAAACACCATATATTTT	CASSGPGQARNTIYF
TRBV15	TRBD1	.	15	TRBJ2-2	TGTGCCACCAGTTCCGACAGGGTGGGCACCGGGGAGCTGTTTTTT	CATSSDRVGTGELFF
TRBV5-1	TRBD2	.	18	TRBJ2-3	TGCGCCAGCAGCCGCCAGACCACTAGCGGGGGGGCCTCAGATACGCAGTATTTT	CASSRQTTSGGASDTQYF
TRBV7-9	.	.	15	TRBJ1-1	TGTGCCAGCAGCTTAAACCGGGCCAGGAACACTGAAGCTTTCTTT	CASSLNRARNTEAFF
TRBV11-2	TRBD1	.	16	TRBJ2-3	TGTGCCAGCAGCTTAGAAAGGGCAGGGGGCATAGATACGCAGTATTTT	CASSLERAGGIDTQYF
TRBV12-2	.	.	17	TRBJ2-2	TGTGCAAGTCGCTTAGAACGGCAGGGGGAAAAAAATGGGGAGCTGTTTTTT	CASRLERQGEKNGELFF
TRBV5-4	.	.	17	TRBJ2-3	TGTGCCAGCAGCCCAAATGGGGGGGGCGCCGGCACAGATACGCAGTATTTT	CASSPNGGGAGTDTQYF
TRBV19	.	.	13	TRBJ1-1	TGTGCCAGTACAGGGAGGGTGAACACTGAAGCTTTCTTT	CASTGRVNTEAFF
TRBV6-6	.	.	14	TRBJ2-7	TGTGCCAGCAGTTATCGACAACGGTCCTACGAGCAGTACTTC	CASSYRQRSYEQYF
TRBV19	TRBD2	.	18	TRBJ2-7	TGTGCCAGTAGTACTTACACTTCTAGCGGAAGACACTCCTACGAGCAGTACTTC	CASSTYTSSGRHSYEQYF
TRBV18	TRBD1	.	14	TRBJ2-7	TGTGCCAGCTCACGGGGACAGGGGACCTACGAGCAGTACTTC	CASSRGQGTYEQYF
TRBV29-1	TRBD1	.	15	TRBJ2-7	TGCAGCGTCAGGCGGCAGGGGACAGGGGCACTCGAGCAGTACTTC	CSVRRQGTGALEQYF
TRBV4-1	TRBD1	.	15	TRBJ1-3	TGCGCCAGCAGCCCTCTGACAGGGAAGAGAAACACCATATATTTT	CASSPLTGKRNTIYF
TRBV28	.	.	15	TRBJ1-5	TGTGCCAGCAGTTCGCCGACCGGTTATAATCAGCCCCAGCATTTT	CASSSPTGYNQPQHF
TRBV4-1	TRBD2	.	16	TRBJ2-2	TGCGCCAGCACCCCAGCGGGGGTCCTGAACACCGGGGAGCTGTTTTTT	CASTPAGVLNTGELFF
TRBV6-5	TRBD1	.	13	TRBJ2-7	TGTGCCAGCGGGACAGGAAGACGCTACGAGCAGTACTTC	CASGTGRRYEQYF
TRBV4-1	.	once	14	TRBJ2-1	TGCGCCAGCAGCCAAGAAGGAGTGAGCAATGAGCAGTTCTTC	CASSQEGVSNEQFF
TRBV10-3	.	.	12	TRBJ2-7	TGTGCCATCCGGGACGCCGTCACCGAGCAGTACTTC	CAIRDAVTEQYF
TRBV6-1	TRBD1	.	15	TRBJ2-3	TGTGCCAGCAGGGGACAGAACCTCGGGTTGGATACGCAGTATTTT	CASRGQNLGLDTQYF
TRBV2	TRBD1	.	12	TRBJ1-5	TGTGCCGTGGGACAGGGAAATCAGCCCCAGCATTTT	CAVGQGNQPQHF
TRBV30	.	.	16	TRBJ2-7	TGTGCCTGGAGTGTACTGTACGGGATCGACTCCTACGAGCAGTACTTC	CAWSVLYGIDSYEQYF
TRBV7-8	.	.	17	TRBJ1-2	TGTGCCAGCAGCTCCCTGGTGGGGGGCGCACCCAACTATGGCTACACCTTC	CASSSLVGGAPNYGYTF
TRBV6-6	.	.	13	TRBJ1-1	TGTGCCAGCAGTCTGGGACAGAACACTGAAGCTTTCTTT	CASSLGQNTEAFF
TRBV18	.	.	16	TRBJ2-5	TGTGCCAGCTCATTCAACAGGGGAGGGGGCCAAGAGACCCAGTACTTC	CASSFNRGGGQETQYF
TRBV5-5	.	.	12	TRBJ2-1	TGTGCCAGCAGCTGGGACTTAAATGAGCAGTTCTTC	CASSWDLNEQFF
TRBV27	.	.	12	TRBJ2-1	TGTGCCAGCAGCTACCTGGGCAATGAGCAGTTCTTC	CASSYLGNEQFF
TRBV13	TRBD1	.	15	TRBJ1-5	TGTGCCAGCAGCCAGGGACAGGCCATCAATCAGCCCCAGCATTTT	CASSQGQAINQPQHF
TRBV27	.	.	13	TRBJ1-2	TGTGCCAGCAGCGTCAGGGGCGGCTATGGCTACACCTTC	CASSVRGGYGYTF
TRBV4-2	.	few	17	TRBJ2-7	TGTGCCAGCAGCCAAGTCCCACAGCAAAGCCCCTTCTACGAGCAGTACTTC	CASSQVPQQSPFYEQYF
TRBV6-1	TRBD2	.	15	TRBJ2-6	TGTGCCAGCAGAACGGGGGGCTCTGGGGCCAACGTCCTGACTTTC	CASRTGGSGANVLTF
TRBV19	.	.	13	TRBJ1-1	TGTGCCAGTAGTATAGTGGCGGGCGCTGAAGCTTTCTTT	CASSIVAGAEAFF
TRBV10-3	.	.	14	TRBJ2-7	TGTGCCATCAGTGGAGGGCAGGGAACCTACGAGCAGTACTTC	CAISGGQGTYEQYF
TRBV30	.	few	13	TRBJ1-1	TGTGCCTGGGAGACAGACCAGAACACTGAAGCTTTCTTT	CAWETDQNTEAFF
TRBV9	.	.	14	TRBJ1-5	TGTGCCAGCAGCGCATGGGGCACAAATCAGCCCCAGCATTTT	CASSAWGTNQPQHF
TRBV27	TRBD1	.	15	TRBJ2-7	TGTGCCAGCAGTTTAACCGGGACAGGGAAGGACGAGCAGTACTTC	CASSLTGTGKDEQYF
TRBV18	TRBD1	once	13	TRBJ1-2	TGTGCCAGCTCACAGGGACAGGGAAATGGCTACACCTTC	CASSQGQGNGYTF
TRBV5-1	TRBD2	.	13	TRBJ2-7	TGCGCCAGCAGCTGGAGCGGGGTAGACGAGCAGTACTTC	CASSWSGVDEQYF
TRBV6-5	.	.	15	TRBJ2-7	TGTGCCAGCACCCAAGACAAAGGATTCCCCGGCGAGCAGTACTTC	CASTQDKGFPGEQYF
TRBV11-3	.	.	15	TRBJ1-3	TGTGCCAGCAGCTTCCGGGGCGACTCTGGAAACACCATATATTTT	CASSFRGDSGNTIYF
TRBV11-2	TRBD2	.	14	TRBJ2-1	TGTGCCAGCAGCTTGGGTCTAGCGGGTGGTGAGCAGTTCTTC	CASSLGLAGGEQFF
TRBV7-2	.	.	16	TRBJ2-7	TGTGCCAGCAGCGCTAGGAGAGGGCCCAGGACCTACGAGCAGTACTTC	CASSARRGPRTYEQYF